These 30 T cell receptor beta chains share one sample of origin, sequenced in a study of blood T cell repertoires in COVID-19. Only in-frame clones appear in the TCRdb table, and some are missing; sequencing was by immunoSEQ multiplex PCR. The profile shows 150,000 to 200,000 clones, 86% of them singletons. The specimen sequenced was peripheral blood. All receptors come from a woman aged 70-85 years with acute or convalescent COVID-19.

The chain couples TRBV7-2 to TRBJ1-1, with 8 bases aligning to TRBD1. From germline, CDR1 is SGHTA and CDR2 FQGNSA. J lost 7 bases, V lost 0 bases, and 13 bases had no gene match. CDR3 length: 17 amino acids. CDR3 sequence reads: CASSLAGRGLLRGEAFF. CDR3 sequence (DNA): TGTGCCAGCAGCTTAGCGGGCAGGGGGCTATTGAGGGGTGAAGCTTTCTTT.

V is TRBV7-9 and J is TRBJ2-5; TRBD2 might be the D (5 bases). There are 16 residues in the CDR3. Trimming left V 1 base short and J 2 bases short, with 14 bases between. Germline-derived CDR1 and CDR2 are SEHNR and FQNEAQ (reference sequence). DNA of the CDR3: TGTGCCAGCAGCTTAGGAGGAGTCCTAGCACAAGAGACCCAGTACTTC. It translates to CASSLGGVLAQETQYF. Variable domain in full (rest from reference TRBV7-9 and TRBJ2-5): DTGVSQNPRHKITKRGQNVTFRCDPISEHNRLYWYRQTLGQGPEFLTYFQNEAQLEKSRLLSDRFSAERPKGSFSTLEIQRTEQGDSAMYLCASSLGGVLAQETQYFGPGTRLLVL.

The CDR3 region has the DNA TGCGCCAGCAGCTACTCTGGGGCCAACGTCCTGACTTTC. It is translated as CASSYSGANVLTF. The gene calls are TRBV4-3 and TRBJ2-6; D uncertain. From germline, CDR1 is LGHNA and CDR2 YSLEER. This CDR3 contains 13 residues. Trimming took 5 bases from V and 0 from J, leaving 2 bases between them.

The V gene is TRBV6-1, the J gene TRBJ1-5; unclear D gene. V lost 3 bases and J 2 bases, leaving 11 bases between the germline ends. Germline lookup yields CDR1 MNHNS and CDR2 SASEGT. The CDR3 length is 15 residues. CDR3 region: CASSESQVRNQPQHF. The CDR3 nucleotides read TGTGCCAGCAGTGAGTCGCAGGTCCGCAATCAGCCCCAGCATTTT.

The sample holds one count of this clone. In DNA form, the CDR3 reads TGTGCCAGCAGCCGCACCGGGACAGGCACCGAGCAGTACTTC. Its translation: CASSRTGTGTEQYF. The V gene is TRBV5-6, the J gene TRBJ2-7; TRBD1 agrees at 8 bases. This CDR3 is 14 amino acids long. Germline V gene sequence: CDR1 SGHDT, CDR2 YYEEEE. Trimming took 4 bases from V and 6 from J; bases not matched to a gene: 9.

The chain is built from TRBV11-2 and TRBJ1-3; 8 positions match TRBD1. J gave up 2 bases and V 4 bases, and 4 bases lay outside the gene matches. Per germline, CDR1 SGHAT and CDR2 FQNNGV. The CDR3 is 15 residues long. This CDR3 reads CASSSQGAAGNTIYF. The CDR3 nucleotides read TGTGCCAGCAGCTCGCAGGGGGCGGCTGGAAACACCATATATTTT.

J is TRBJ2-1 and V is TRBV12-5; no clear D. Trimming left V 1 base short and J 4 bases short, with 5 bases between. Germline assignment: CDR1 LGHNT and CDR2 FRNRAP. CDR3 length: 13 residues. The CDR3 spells CASGLGGYNEQFF. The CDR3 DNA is TGTGCTAGTGGTTTGGGCGGATACAATGAGCAGTTCTTC.

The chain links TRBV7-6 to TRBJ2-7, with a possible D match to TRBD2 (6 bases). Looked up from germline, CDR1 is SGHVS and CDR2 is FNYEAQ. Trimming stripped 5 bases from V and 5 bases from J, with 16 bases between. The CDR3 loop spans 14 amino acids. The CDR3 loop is CASSQTTSLNEQYF. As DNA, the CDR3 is TGTGCCAGCAGCCAAACGACTAGTTTGAACGAGCAGTACTTC.

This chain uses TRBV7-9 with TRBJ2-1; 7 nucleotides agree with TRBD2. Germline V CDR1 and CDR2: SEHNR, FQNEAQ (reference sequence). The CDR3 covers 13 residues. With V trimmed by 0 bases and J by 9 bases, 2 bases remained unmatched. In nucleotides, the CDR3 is TGTGCCAGCAGCTTAGCGCGGGGGATTGAGCAGTTCTTC. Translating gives CASSLARGIEQFF. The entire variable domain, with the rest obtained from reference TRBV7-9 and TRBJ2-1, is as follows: DTGVSQNPRHKITKRGQNVTFRCDPISEHNRLYWYRQTLGQGPEFLTYFQNEAQLEKSRLLSDRFSAERPKGSFSTLEIQRTEQGDSAMYLCASSLARGIEQFFGPGTRLTVL.

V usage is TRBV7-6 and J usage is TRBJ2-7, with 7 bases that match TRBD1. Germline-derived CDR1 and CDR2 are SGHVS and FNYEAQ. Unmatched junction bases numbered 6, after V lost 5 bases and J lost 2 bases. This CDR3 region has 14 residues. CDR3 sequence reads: CASSPDRPTYEQYF. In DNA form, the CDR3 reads TGTGCCAGCAGCCCGGACAGGCCGACCTACGAGCAGTACTTC.

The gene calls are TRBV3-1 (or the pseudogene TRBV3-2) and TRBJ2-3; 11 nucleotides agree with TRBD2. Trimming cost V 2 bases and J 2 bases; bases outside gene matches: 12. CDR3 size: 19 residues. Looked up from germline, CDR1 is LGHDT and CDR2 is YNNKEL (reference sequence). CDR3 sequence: CASSQTLRGSGGATDTQYF. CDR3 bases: TGTGCCAGCAGCCAAACCCTCCGCGGTAGCGGGGGGGCCACAGATACGCAGTATTTT.

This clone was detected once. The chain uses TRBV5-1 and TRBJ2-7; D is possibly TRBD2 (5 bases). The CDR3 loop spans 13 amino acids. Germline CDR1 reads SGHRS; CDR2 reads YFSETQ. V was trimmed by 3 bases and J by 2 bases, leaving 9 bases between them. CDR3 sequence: CASSSDSTYEQYF. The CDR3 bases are TGCGCCAGCAGCTCGGACTCAACCTACGAGCAGTACTTC. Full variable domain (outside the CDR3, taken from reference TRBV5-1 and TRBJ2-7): KAGVTQTPRYLIKTRGQQVTLSCSPISGHRSVSWYQQTPGQGLQFLFEYFSETQRNKGNFPGRFSGRQFSNSRSEMNVSTLELGDSALYLCASSSDSTYEQYFGPGTRLTVT.

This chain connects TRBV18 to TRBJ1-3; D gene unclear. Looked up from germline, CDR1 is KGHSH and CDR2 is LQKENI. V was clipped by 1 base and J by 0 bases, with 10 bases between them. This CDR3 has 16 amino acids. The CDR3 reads CASSPRSQISGNTIYF. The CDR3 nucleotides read TGTGCCAGCTCACCACGGAGTCAGATCTCTGGAAACACCATATATTTT.

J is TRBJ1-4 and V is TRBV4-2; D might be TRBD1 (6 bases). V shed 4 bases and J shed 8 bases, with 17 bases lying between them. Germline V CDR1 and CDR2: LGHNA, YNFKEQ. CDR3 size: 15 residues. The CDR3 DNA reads TGTGCCAGCAGCCCCCGGGGGGCGGAAAGAGAAAAACTGTTTTTT. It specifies CASSPRGAEREKLFF.

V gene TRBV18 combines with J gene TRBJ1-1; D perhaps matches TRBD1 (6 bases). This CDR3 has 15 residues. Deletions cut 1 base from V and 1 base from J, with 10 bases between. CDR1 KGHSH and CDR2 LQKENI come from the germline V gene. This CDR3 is CASSPRGGKNTEAFF. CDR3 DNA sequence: TGTGCCAGCTCACCACGAGGGGGAAAGAACACTGAAGCTTTCTTT.

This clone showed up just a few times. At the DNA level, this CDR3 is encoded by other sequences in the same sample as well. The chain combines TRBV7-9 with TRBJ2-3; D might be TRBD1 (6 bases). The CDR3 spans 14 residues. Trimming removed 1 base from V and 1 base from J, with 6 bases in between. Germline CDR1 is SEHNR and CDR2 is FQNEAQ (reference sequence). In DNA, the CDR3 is TGTGCCAGCAGCTTAGGACAGGGCACAGATACGCAGTATTTT. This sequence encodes CASSLGQGTDTQYF.

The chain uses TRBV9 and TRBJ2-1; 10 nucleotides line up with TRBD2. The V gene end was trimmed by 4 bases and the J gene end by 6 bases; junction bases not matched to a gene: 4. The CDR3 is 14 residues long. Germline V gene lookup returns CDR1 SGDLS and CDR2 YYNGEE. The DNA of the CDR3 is TGTGCCAGCAGCCCAAGCGGGAGGGCCAATGAGCAGTTCTTC. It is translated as CASSPSGRANEQFF.

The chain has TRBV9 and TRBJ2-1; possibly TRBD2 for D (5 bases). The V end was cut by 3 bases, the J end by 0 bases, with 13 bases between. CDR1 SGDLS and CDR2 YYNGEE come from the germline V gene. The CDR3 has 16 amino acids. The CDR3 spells CASSDGNSSSYNEQFF. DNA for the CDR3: TGTGCCAGCAGCGACGGGAATTCCAGCTCCTACAATGAGCAGTTCTTC.

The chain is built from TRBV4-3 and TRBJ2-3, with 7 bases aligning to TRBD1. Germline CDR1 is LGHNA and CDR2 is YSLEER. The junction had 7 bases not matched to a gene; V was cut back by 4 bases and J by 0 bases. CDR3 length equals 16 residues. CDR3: CASSPGTATSTDTQYF. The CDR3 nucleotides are TGCGCCAGCAGCCCTGGGACAGCTACTAGCACAGATACGCAGTATTTT.

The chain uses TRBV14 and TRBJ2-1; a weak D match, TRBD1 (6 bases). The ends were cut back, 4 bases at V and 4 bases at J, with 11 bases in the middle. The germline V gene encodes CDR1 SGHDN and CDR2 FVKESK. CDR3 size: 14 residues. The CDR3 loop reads CASSRDQGYNEQFF. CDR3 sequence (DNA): TGTGCCAGCAGCCGGGACCAGGGGTACAATGAGCAGTTCTTC.

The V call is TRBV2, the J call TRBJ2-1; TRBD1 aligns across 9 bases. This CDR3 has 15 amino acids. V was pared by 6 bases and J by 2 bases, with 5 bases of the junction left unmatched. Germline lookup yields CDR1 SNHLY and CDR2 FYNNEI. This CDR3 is CASRVTGGAYNEQFF. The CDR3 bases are TGTGCCAGCAGAGTCACAGGGGGCGCCTACAATGAGCAGTTCTTC. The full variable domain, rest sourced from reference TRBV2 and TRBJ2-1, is EPEVTQTPSHQVTQMGQEVILRCVPISNHLYFYWYRQILGQKVEFLVSFYNNEISEKSEIFDDQFSVERPDGSNFTLKIRSTKLEDSAMYFCASRVTGGAYNEQFFGPGTRLTVL.

CDR3 residues: CASRGPGTGAGKNIQYF. The CDR3 coding sequence is TGTGCCAGCAGAGGCCCCGGGACAGGTGCCGGCAAAAACATTCAGTACTTC. The chain carries TRBV16 and TRBJ2-4; 8 bases line up with TRBD1. The germline V gene encodes CDR1 KGHSY and CDR2 FQNENV. Unmatched junction bases numbered 13, after V lost 6 bases and J lost 3 bases. This CDR3 is 17 amino acids long.

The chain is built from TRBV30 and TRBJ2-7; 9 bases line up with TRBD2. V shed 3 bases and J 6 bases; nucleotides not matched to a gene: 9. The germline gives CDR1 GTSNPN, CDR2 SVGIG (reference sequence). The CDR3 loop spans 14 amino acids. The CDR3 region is CAWRRAGGRSEQYF. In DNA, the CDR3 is TGTGCCTGGAGGCGGGCGGGGGGGCGTTCCGAGCAGTACTTC.

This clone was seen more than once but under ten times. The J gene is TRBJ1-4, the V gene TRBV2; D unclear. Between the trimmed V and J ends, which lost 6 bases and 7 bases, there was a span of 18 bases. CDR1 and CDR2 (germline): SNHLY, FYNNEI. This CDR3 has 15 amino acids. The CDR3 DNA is TGTGCCAGCAGAACCACTCAAACCCAGGTTGAAAAACTGTTTTTT. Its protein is CASRTTQTQVEKLFF.

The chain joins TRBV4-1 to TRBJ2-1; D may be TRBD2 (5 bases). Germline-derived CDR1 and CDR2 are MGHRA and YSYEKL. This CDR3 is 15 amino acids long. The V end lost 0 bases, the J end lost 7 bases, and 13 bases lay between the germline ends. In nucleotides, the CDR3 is TGCGCCAGCAGCCAAGAATGGCGTACGGGGAATGAGCAGTTCTTC. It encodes CASSQEWRTGNEQFF.

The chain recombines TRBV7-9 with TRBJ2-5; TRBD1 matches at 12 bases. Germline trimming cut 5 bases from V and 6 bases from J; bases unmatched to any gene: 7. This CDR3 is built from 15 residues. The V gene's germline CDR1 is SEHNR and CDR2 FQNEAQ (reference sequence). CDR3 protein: CASSGGTGGRQTQYF. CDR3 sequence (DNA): TGTGCCAGCAGCGGGGGGACAGGGGGCAGGCAGACCCAGTACTTC.

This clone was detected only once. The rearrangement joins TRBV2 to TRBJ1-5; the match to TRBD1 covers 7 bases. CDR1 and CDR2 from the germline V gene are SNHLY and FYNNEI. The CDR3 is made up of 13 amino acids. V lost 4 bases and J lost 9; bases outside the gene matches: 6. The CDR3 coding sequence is TGTGCCAGCAGTGGCTATACAGGGGCGCCCCAGCATTTT. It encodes CASSGYTGAPQHF. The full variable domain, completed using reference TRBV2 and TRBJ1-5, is EPEVTQTPSHQVTQMGQEVILRCVPISNHLYFYWYRQILGQKVEFLVSFYNNEISEKSEIFDDQFSVERPDGSNFTLKIRSTKLEDSAMYFCASSGYTGAPQHFGDGTRLSIL.

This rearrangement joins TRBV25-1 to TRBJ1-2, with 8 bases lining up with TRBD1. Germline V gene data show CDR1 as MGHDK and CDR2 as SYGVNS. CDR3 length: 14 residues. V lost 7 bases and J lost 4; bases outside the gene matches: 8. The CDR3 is CASTRRTGLYGYTF. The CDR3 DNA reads TGTGCCAGCACCAGAAGGACAGGGCTCTATGGCTACACCTTC.

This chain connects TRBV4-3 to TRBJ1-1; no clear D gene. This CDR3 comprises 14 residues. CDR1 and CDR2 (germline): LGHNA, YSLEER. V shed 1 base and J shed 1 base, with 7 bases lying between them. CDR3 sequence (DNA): TGCGCCAGCAGCCAAGTATGGCAGAACACTGAAGCTTTCTTT. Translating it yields CASSQVWQNTEAFF.

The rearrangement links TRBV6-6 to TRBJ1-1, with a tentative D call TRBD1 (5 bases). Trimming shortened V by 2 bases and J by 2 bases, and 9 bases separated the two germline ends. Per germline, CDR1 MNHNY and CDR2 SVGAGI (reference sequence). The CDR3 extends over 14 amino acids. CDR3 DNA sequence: TGTGCCAGCAGTTACAGACAGACCAACACTGAAGCTTTCTTT. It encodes CASSYRQTNTEAFF.